The 11 T cell receptor beta chains below come from one sample, sequenced in a study of CD8 T cells in ankylosing spondylitis. TCRdb recomputed calls from the 5' RACE reads with MiXCR, one row per CDR3 protein. Of 100,000 to 150,000 distinct CDR3 sequences in the sample, about an eighth were seen once. Material for sequencing was blood, either unsorted or a sorted T cell fraction (not recorded which). These receptors were obtained from a female donor with ankylosing spondylitis or in good health (not recorded which).

This clonotype was seen many times. V and J are TRBV11-2 and TRBJ1-2, with 7 bases fitting TRBD1. V lost 3 bases, J lost 4 bases, and 17 bases stayed unmatched. CDR1 is SGHAT, CDR2 FQNNGV, per germline. This CDR3 has 18 amino acids. CDR3 protein: CASSFPGGGDLFRYGYTF. CDR3 sequence (DNA): TGTGCCAGCAGCTTCCCAGGGGGGGGAGACCTCTTTCGCTATGGCTACACCTTC.

The chain is built from TRBV6-5 and TRBJ1-6; weak D call: TRBD1 (5 bases). This CDR3 is built from 16 residues. V shed 3 bases and J shed 0 bases, with 9 bases lying between them. Germline V gene data show CDR1 as MNHEY and CDR2 as SVGAGI. CDR3 in DNA: TGTGCCAGCAGTTATAGGGGTCTCTCCTATAATTCACCCCTCCACTTT. This gives the protein CASSYRGLSYNSPLHF.

This sequence joins TRBV27 and TRBJ2-7; D is unresolved. This CDR3 has 16 amino acids. Germline lookup yields CDR1 MNHEY and CDR2 SMNVEV (reference sequence). V lost 2 bases, J lost 7 bases, and 21 bases lay in between. CDR3 in DNA: TGTGCCAGCAGTTTAAGGTGGGCCGTCCTCCCTTGGGAGCAGTACTTC. Translation gives CASSLRWAVLPWEQYF.

This clonotype was seen repeatedly, ten times or more. The chain uses TRBV12-3 or TRBV12-4 and TRBJ2-7, with 9 positions matching TRBD2. The CDR3 covers 14 residues. V lost 3 bases to trimming and J lost 3 bases; unmatched junction nucleotides: 3. The CDR3 here is CASSFGGRDYEQYF. The CDR3 DNA follows: TGTGCCAGCAGTTTCGGCGGGAGGGACTACGAGCAGTACTTC.

This clonotype came up many times. V is TRBV11-2 and J is TRBJ2-7, with a tentative D call TRBD1 (6 bases). This CDR3 is built from 14 residues. With 0 bases removed from V and 4 bases from J, the gap between germline ends came to 10 bases. Germline V CDR1 and CDR2: SGHAT, FQNNGV. CDR3 coding DNA: TGTGCCAGCAGCTTAGAGCCACAGGGTTACGAGCAGTACTTC. It is translated as CASSLEPQGYEQYF.

This clonotype has at least ten counts. This chain joins TRBV5-6 and TRBJ2-3, with D perhaps matching TRBD2 (5 bases). CDR1 and CDR2 from the germline V gene are SGHDT and YYEEEE. Trimming cost V 1 base and J 4 bases, with 13 bases left between them. The CDR3 has 15 residues. The DNA of the CDR3 is TGTGCCAGCAGCTTGCGAAAAAAGGAGGCAGATACGCAGTATTTT. Residues: CASSLRKKEADTQYF.

This clonotype was recorded at least ten times. This sequence joins TRBV18 and TRBJ2-7, with 9 bases identical to TRBD1. Trimming removed 3 bases from V and 6 bases from J; junction bases left unmatched: 12. Germline CDR1 and CDR2: KGHSH and LQKENI. The CDR3 is 16 amino acids. The CDR3: CASSPSLGQGASEQYF. Written as DNA, the CDR3 is TGTGCCAGCTCACCTTCGTTGGGACAGGGTGCCTCCGAGCAGTACTTC.

This clonotype was detected many times. The rearrangement joins TRBV12-3 or TRBV12-4 to TRBJ1-5, with D maybe TRBD1 (5 bases). The length of the CDR3 is 14 residues. V gave up 6 bases and J gave up 1 base, with 10 bases separating them. CDR3 coding DNA: TGTGCCAGCAGAGACCGGGACAGCAATCAGCCCCAGCATTTT. Its translation: CASRDRDSNQPQHF.

This clonotype was picked up many times. The chain couples TRBV29-1 to TRBJ2-3; D is undetermined. Trimming cost V 5 bases and J 2 bases, with 8 bases left between them. CDR1 SQVTM and CDR2 ANQGSEA come from the germline V gene. This CDR3 contains 12 residues. Written as DNA, the CDR3 is TGCAGCGTTATGGACGACACAGATACGCAGTATTTT. Protein sequence: CSVMDDTDTQYF.

In this sample, this clonotype turned up many times. V and J are TRBV12-3 or TRBV12-4 and TRBJ2-3; TRBD2 agrees at 7 bases. The trim removed 5 bases at V and 2 bases at J, leaving 4 bases unmatched. The CDR3 spans 14 residues. Written as DNA, the CDR3 is TGTGCCAGCAGTCGGACTAGGGCCACAGATACGCAGTATTTT. Encoded protein: CASSRTRATDTQYF.

The CDR3 sequence: CASSYRVGNQPQHF. CDR3 DNA: TGTGCCAGCAGTTACAGGGTTGGCAATCAGCCCCAGCATTTT. The chain links TRBV28 to TRBJ1-5, with a weak D call TRBD1 (6 bases). The germline CDR1 and CDR2 sequences are MDHEN and SYDVKM. The length of the CDR3 is 14 residues. Trimming took off 4 bases at V and 2 bases at J, with 9 bases between the two ends. The full variable domain, with the rest looked up from reference TRBV28 and TRBJ1-5, is DVKVTQSSRYLVKRTGEKVFLECVQDMDHENMFWYRQDPGLGLRLIYFSYDVKMKEKGDIPEGYSVSREKKERFSLILESASTNQTSMYLCASSYRVGNQPQHFGDGTRLSIL.